A single sample gave rise to the 7 T cell receptor beta chains below, sequenced in a study of early T cells in non-severe SARS-CoV-2 infection. A single record per CDR3 protein comes from TCRdb applying MiXCR to the 5' RACE reads. The repertoire has roughly 29,000 distinct CDR3 sequences, about 4.6% of them found once; the top ten carry 9.5% to 13%. The sample was whole blood. Every receptor here comes from an adult who was a healthcare worker with PCR-confirmed SARS-CoV-2 infection or an uninfected control (not recorded which).

This clonotype was recorded a few times. This rearrangement joins TRBV20-1 to TRBJ2-1, with TRBD2 matching 9 bases. The CDR3 has 16 amino acids. The V gene's germline CDR1 is DFQATT and CDR2 SNEGSKA (reference sequence). V lost 3 bases to trimming and J lost 10 bases; unmatched junction nucleotides: 16. The CDR3 bases are TGCAGTGCTAGTAGGGAAACTAGCGGGTCTACAATGGAGCAGTTCTTC. Its protein product is CSASRETSGSTMEQFF.

Ten or more counts support this clonotype. The chain uses TRBV18 and TRBJ2-7; D not certain. Germline V lookup: CDR1 KGHSH, CDR2 LQKENI. There are 14 residues in the CDR3. The ends were cut back, 2 bases at V and 0 bases at J, with 8 bases in the middle. Written as DNA, the CDR3 is TGTGCCAGCTCACCAGGTACCATCTCCTACGAGCAGTACTTC. It is translated as CASSPGTISYEQYF.

The V gene is TRBV4-1, the J gene TRBJ1-4; D may be TRBD1 (5 bases). The CDR3 is 14 residues long. The germline CDR1 and CDR2 sequences are MGHRA and YSYEKL. V lost 5 bases and J 7 bases, leaving 14 bases between the germline ends. Here the CDR3 DNA reads TGCGCCAGCAGCACACCGGGACGGCCTGAAAAACTGTTTTTT. It encodes CASSTPGRPEKLFF.

The table lists this clonotype with a few counts. This chain connects TRBV4-2 to TRBJ1-6; TRBD1 matches at 12 bases. CDR1 and CDR2 (germline): LGHNA, YNFKEQ. V shed 1 base, J shed 10 bases, and the junction held 5 bases outside the gene matches. There are 16 residues in the CDR3. The CDR3, as DNA: TGTGCCAGCAGCCAAGGGGGACAGGGGGCAGACTCACCCCTCCACTTT. Encoded protein: CASSQGGQGADSPLHF.

Ten or more counts support this clonotype. The chain couples TRBV7-9 to TRBJ1-5, with D uncertain. CDR3 length: 13 amino acids. Germline V gene sequence: CDR1 SEHNR, CDR2 FQNEAQ (reference sequence). V was pared by 5 bases and J by 3 bases, with 8 bases between. For the CDR3, the DNA is TGTGCCAGCAGCCCCATAGACAATCAGCCCCAGCATTTT. This encodes CASSPIDNQPQHF.

This clonotype came up many times. The chain has TRBV10-3 and TRBJ2-7, with 7 positions matching TRBD2. In germline, CDR1 is ENHRY, CDR2 SYGVKD. Germline trimming cut 3 bases from V and 1 base from J; bases unmatched to any gene: 6. The CDR3 length is 15 residues. The CDR3 DNA reads TGTGCCATCAGTGACTCCGCTAGCGGATCCTACGAGCAGTACTTC. It yields the protein CAISDSASGSYEQYF.

This clonotype has just a few counts. J is TRBJ2-2 and V is TRBV6-4, with a possible D match to TRBD1 (6 bases). The germline V gene encodes CDR1 MRHNA and CDR2 SNTAGT. This CDR3 spans 15 amino acids. V was clipped by 2 bases and J by 3 bases, with 10 bases between them. The CDR3: CASSDTGQYTGELFF. DNA of the CDR3: TGTGCCAGCAGTGACACGGGACAATACACCGGGGAGCTGTTTTTT.